The clone carrying this T cell receptor beta chain was picked up one time. The data stem from a study of cytomegalovirus exposure and HLA in healthy donors. PCR involved 60 Vbeta and 13 Jbeta primers. Sequenced by immunoSEQ multiplex PCR; TCRdb stores in-frame clones only, minus some. Found here are 170,000 or so clones, 60% to 85% of them singletons; the top ten hold 2.9%. The CDR3 sequence is 14 residues long. Germline CDR1 reads MGHRA; CDR2 reads YSYEKL. V gave up 0 bases and J gave up 2 bases, with 5 bases separating them. The chain joins TRBV4-1 to TRBJ1-5; maybe TRBD1 (5 bases). The sample comprised PBMCs. The origin of this receptor is a male donor in good health and CMV-seronegative. The DNA for the CDR3 is TGCGCCAGCAGCCAAGAGGGGCGCAATCAGCCCCAGCATTTT. This translates into CASSQEGRNQPQHF.